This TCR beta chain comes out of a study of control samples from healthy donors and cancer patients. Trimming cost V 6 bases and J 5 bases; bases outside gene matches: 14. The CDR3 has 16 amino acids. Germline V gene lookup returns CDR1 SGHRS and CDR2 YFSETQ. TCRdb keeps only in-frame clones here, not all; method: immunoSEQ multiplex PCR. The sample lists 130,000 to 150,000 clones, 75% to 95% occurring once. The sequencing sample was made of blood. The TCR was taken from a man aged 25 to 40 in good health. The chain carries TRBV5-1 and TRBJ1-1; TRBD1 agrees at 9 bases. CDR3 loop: CASTLDPQGADTEAFF. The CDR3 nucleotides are TGCGCCAGCACCCTAGACCCACAGGGGGCTGATACTGAAGCTTTCTTT.